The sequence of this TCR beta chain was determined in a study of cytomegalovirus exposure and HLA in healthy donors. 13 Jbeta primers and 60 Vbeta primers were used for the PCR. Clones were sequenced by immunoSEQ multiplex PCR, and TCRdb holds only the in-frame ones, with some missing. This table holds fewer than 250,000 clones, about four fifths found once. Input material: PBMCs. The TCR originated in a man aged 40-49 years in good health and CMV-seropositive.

CDR3 coding DNA: TGTGCCAGCAGTCGGGACTCGAGCCCGACGTACGAGCAGTACGTC. Translating it yields CASSRDSSPTYEQYV. The chain is built from TRBV2 and TRBJ2-7; possible D gene TRBD2, 6 bases. The ends were cut back, 5 bases at V and 4 bases at J, with 18 bases in the middle. The length of the CDR3 is 15 residues. Germline CDR1 reads SNHLY; CDR2 reads FYNNEI.